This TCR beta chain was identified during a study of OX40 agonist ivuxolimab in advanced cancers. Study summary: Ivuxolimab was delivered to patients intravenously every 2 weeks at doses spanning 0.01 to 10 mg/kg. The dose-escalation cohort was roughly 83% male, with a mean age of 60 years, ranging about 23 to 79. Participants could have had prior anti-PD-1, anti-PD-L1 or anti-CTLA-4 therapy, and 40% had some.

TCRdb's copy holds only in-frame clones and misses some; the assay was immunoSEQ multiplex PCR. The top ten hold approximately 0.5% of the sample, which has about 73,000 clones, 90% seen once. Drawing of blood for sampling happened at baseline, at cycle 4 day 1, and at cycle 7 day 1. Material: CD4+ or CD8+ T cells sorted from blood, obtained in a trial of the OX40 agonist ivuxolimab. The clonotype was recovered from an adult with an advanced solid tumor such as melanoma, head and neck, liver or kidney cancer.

The CDR3 sequence is CASRGSGVSNYGYTF. The CDR3 region has the DNA TGTGCCAGCAGGGGGAGCGGAGTTTCTAACTATGGCTACACCTTC. The chain links TRBV6-6 to TRBJ1-2; D unclear. V lost 6 bases to trimming and J lost 0 bases, with 14 bases between them. This CDR3 has 15 residues. Germline V gene data show CDR1 as MNHNY and CDR2 as SVGAGI (reference sequence).